This TCR beta chain was documented in a study of blood T cell repertoires in COVID-19. Here immunoSEQ multiplex PCR was the method, and the copy in TCRdb shows in-frame clones only, minus some. The sample has about 380,000 clones, about 85% seen once; the top ten hold 3.5% to 4%. Germline CDR1 and CDR2: MNHEY and SVGAGI. The V and J ends lost 8 bases and 4 bases respectively, with 12 bases between them. The CDR3 runs 13 residues. Sequencing input: peripheral blood. This receptor was obtained from a woman aged 18-30 years with acute or convalescent COVID-19. J is TRBJ2-4 and V is TRBV6-5; D is perhaps TRBD2 (6 bases). The CDR3 region is CASADYIKNIQYF. As DNA, the CDR3 is TGTGCCAGCGCGGACTATATTAAAAACATTCAGTACTTC.